The 20 T cell receptor beta chains in this list originate from one sample, sequenced in a study of T-cell reconstitution after alpha-beta-depleted transplantation in children. Unique molecular identifiers were used to barcode this TCRbeta library. From the PCR reads, TCRdb called clonotypes with MiXCR, one entry per CDR3 protein. Of approximately 350,000 distinct CDR3 sequences in the sample, under 13% were seen once. The specimen comprised PBMCs from the stem cell graft donor, sampled from the stem cell graft. The receptors originated from a human donor who donated a stem cell graft to a child with acute lymphoblastic leukemia.

This clonotype was seen repeatedly, ten times or more. CDR3 protein: CASSFLNSPHEQYF. Here the CDR3 DNA reads TGTGCCAGCAGTTTCTTAAACTCCCCCCACGAGCAGTACTTC. V gene TRBV27 combines with J gene TRBJ2-7; D unresolved. V was clipped by 3 bases and J by 5 bases, with 14 bases between them. Looked up from germline, CDR1 is MNHEY and CDR2 is SMNVEV (reference sequence). The CDR3 loop spans 14 amino acids.

A few counts support this clonotype. The V gene is TRBV20-1, the J gene TRBJ2-3; 10 bases line up with TRBD2. CDR1 is DFQATT, CDR2 SNEGSKA, per germline (reference sequence). The V gene end was trimmed by 6 bases and the J gene end by 1 base; junction bases not matched to a gene: 4. The CDR3 contains 14 residues. In DNA form, the CDR3 reads TGCAGTGCCGTCCTAGCGGGGGGCACAGATACGCAGTATTTT. Amino acids: CSAVLAGGTDTQYF.

V and J are TRBV27 and TRBJ2-7, with 8 bases that match TRBD2. J gave up 4 bases and V 8 bases, and 7 bases lay outside the gene matches. Germline assignment: CDR1 MNHEY and CDR2 SMNVEV (reference sequence). This CDR3 spans 13 amino acids. The CDR3 nucleotides read TGTGCCAGCTCTGCAGCGGGAGAATACGAGCAGTACTTC. This encodes CASSAAGEYEQYF.

There are a few counts of this clonotype. Germline and junction disagree at one end, which may indicate a read error. The rearrangement joins TRBV12-3 or TRBV12-4 to TRBJ2-3; D may be TRBD2 (6 bases). This CDR3 region has 15 residues. The DNA for the CDR3 is TGTGCCAGCGGTTTTCGTAGCGGAATCACAGATACGCAGTATTTT. Translation: CASGFRSGITDTQYF.

In its sample, this clonotype was seen many times. The V and J genes are TRBV7-8 and TRBJ2-1, with TRBD2 matching over 7 bases. CDR1 is SGHVS and CDR2 is FQNEAQ in the germline V gene. V lost 10 bases to trimming and J lost 6 bases; unmatched junction nucleotides: 12. CDR3 length equals 14 residues. The DNA of the CDR3 is TGTGCCACCAGTGGGAGGGCCAACTCCAATGAGCAGTTCTTC. Protein sequence: CATSGRANSNEQFF.

This clonotype was seen many times. The chain is built from TRBV12-3 or TRBV12-4 and TRBJ2-1; D call uncertain. The CDR3 is 11 residues long. Trimming removed 5 bases from V and 7 bases from J, with 6 bases in between. The CDR3 DNA reads as TGTGCCAGCAGTCAAGCGAATGAGCAGTTCTTC. It translates to CASSQANEQFF.

The chain has TRBV4-2 and TRBJ2-2, with D possibly TRBD2 on 6 matching bases. CDR1 LGHNA and CDR2 YNFKEQ come from the germline V gene. This CDR3 spans 15 amino acids. V gave up 3 bases and J gave up 3 bases, with 11 bases separating them. This CDR3 reads CASSHGRTDTGELFF. The CDR3 DNA reads TGTGCCAGCAGCCACGGGAGAACGGACACCGGGGAGCTGTTTTTT.

This clonotype occurred a few times. The chain has TRBV5-1 and TRBJ1-1; 8 nucleotides agree with TRBD1. The CDR3 sequence is 16 residues long. Per the germline V gene, CDR1 is SGHRS and CDR2 is YFSETQ. Germline trimming cut 4 bases from V and 3 bases from J; bases unmatched to any gene: 11. This CDR3 is CASSPGQGHLHTEAFF. As DNA, the CDR3 is TGCGCCAGCAGCCCCGGACAGGGCCACTTACACACTGAAGCTTTCTTT.

This clonotype has just a few counts. The chain employs TRBV7-9 and TRBJ1-3; D is unclear. CDR3 length: 13 residues. V lost 3 bases, J lost 1 base, and 4 bases lay in between. Germline V gene lookup returns CDR1 SEHNR and CDR2 FQNEAQ (reference sequence). The CDR3 DNA reads TGTGCCAGCAGCTTCGTTTCTGGAAACACCATATATTTT. Protein: CASSFVSGNTIYF.

Many counts were recorded for this clonotype. The J gene is TRBJ2-7, the V gene TRBV20-1; either TRBD1 or TRBD2 may supply D (5 bases each). V shed 5 bases and J shed 0 bases, with 17 bases lying between them. Germline CDR1 and CDR2: DFQATT and SNEGSKA (reference sequence). The CDR3 covers 15 residues. CDR3 sequence reads: CSALLQGAYSYEQYF. CDR3 bases: TGCAGTGCTCTCCTTCAGGGAGCGTACTCCTACGAGCAGTACTTC.

The J gene is TRBJ2-1, the V gene TRBV20-1; the D is unclear. Germline lookup yields CDR1 DFQATT and CDR2 SNEGSKA (reference sequence). Trimming removed 3 bases from V and 2 bases from J, with 11 bases in between. The CDR3 covers 14 residues. Written as DNA, the CDR3 is TGCAGTGCTAGGGTCCTGGGTGCCTACAATGAGCAGTTCTTC. Protein product: CSARVLGAYNEQFF.

This clonotype turned up a few times. This chain connects TRBV11-1 to TRBJ2-5, with 7 bases aligning to TRBD2. The CDR3 sequence is 16 residues long. V lost 3 bases, J lost 2 bases, and 9 bases stayed unmatched. The germline V gene has CDR1 SGHAT and CDR2 FQDESV (reference sequence). CDR3 sequence reads: CASSFRGRVSQETQYF. CDR3 DNA: TGTGCCAGCAGCTTCCGCGGGAGAGTCTCGCAAGAGACCCAGTACTTC.

The rearrangement links TRBV5-1 to TRBJ2-7; D gene unclear. The germline V and J ends were trimmed by 0 bases and 1 base, with 11 bases remaining between them. The CDR3 contains 15 residues. Germline V CDR1 and CDR2: SGHRS, YFSETQ. The CDR3, as DNA: TGCGCCAGCAGCTTGGGGGGTATAGGGTCCTACGAGCAGTACTTC. Protein sequence: CASSLGGIGSYEQYF.

This clonotype was detected a few times. The chain carries TRBV7-6 and TRBJ1-1; weak D call: TRBD1 (6 bases). V lost 4 bases to trimming and J lost 11 bases, with 17 bases between them. The length of the CDR3 is 13 residues. Germline V gene lookup returns CDR1 SGHVS and CDR2 FNYEAQ. The CDR3 protein is CASSSHRAADAFF. The CDR3 bases are TGTGCCAGCAGCTCACACAGGGCAGCGGATGCTTTCTTT.

This clonotype was detected a few times. V is TRBV25-1 and J is TRBJ1-1; weak D call: TRBD1 (6 bases). With 3 bases removed from V and 5 bases from J, the gap between germline ends came to 10 bases. The CDR3 loop spans 13 amino acids. The germline gives CDR1 MGHDK, CDR2 SYGVNS. CDR3 region: CASSDHDRTEAFF. Here the CDR3 DNA reads TGTGCCAGCAGTGATCACGACAGGACTGAAGCTTTCTTT. Looking up the rest from reference TRBV25-1 and TRBJ1-1 gives the full variable domain: EADIYQTPRYLVIGTGKKITLECSQTMGHDKMYWYQQDPGMELHLIHYSYGVNSTEKGDLSSESTVSRIRTEHFPLTLESARPSHTSQYLCASSDHDRTEAFFGQGTRLTVV.

This clonotype was observed a handful of times. V and J are TRBV5-1 and TRBJ1-1, with 9 bases that match TRBD1. Germline assignment: CDR1 SGHRS and CDR2 YFSETQ. This CDR3 region has 16 residues. V was pared by 0 bases and J by 1 base, with 4 bases of the junction left unmatched. CDR3 nucleotides: TGCGCCAGCAGCTTGGAAGGGACAGGGAGGAACACTGAAGCTTTCTTT. This encodes CASSLEGTGRNTEAFF.

This clonotype was detected a few times. This chain uses TRBV5-1 with TRBJ2-1; D is unclear. V was shortened by 0 bases and J by 9 bases, with 10 bases between the two germline ends. This CDR3 has 13 residues. Germline CDR1 reads SGHRS; CDR2 reads YFSETQ. This CDR3 reads CASSLAPSGEQFF. The CDR3 nucleotides read TGCGCCAGCAGCTTGGCCCCGTCGGGTGAGCAGTTCTTC. Combining the CDR3 with reference TRBV5-1 and TRBJ2-1 gives the whole variable domain KAGVTQTPRYLIKTRGQQVTLSCSPISGHRSVSWYQQTPGQGLQFLFEYFSETQRNKGNFPGRFSGRQFSNSRSEMNVSTLELGDSALYLCASSLAPSGEQFFGPGTRLTVL.

The J gene is TRBJ2-7, the V gene TRBV29-1; D perhaps matches TRBD1 (5 bases). The CDR3 totals 15 residues. Trimming stripped 4 bases from V and 1 base from J, with 17 bases between. Per the germline V gene, CDR1 is SQVTM and CDR2 is ANQGSEA. CDR3 protein: CSVVHTGSPSYEQYF. The CDR3 bases are TGCAGCGTTGTGCATACAGGTTCACCATCCTACGAGCAGTACTTC.

The chain uses TRBV18 and TRBJ2-4, with D maybe TRBD1 (5 bases). The ends were cut back, 2 bases at V and 3 bases at J, with 11 bases in the middle. The CDR3 consists of 15 residues. The V gene's germline CDR1 is KGHSH and CDR2 LQKENI. CDR3 DNA sequence: TGTGCCAGCTCACCAGGGGCTAGAGACAAAAACATTCAGTACTTC. Translating it yields CASSPGARDKNIQYF.

This clonotype was detected only a few times. J is TRBJ2-5 and V is TRBV12-3 or TRBV12-4; 8 bases agree with TRBD2. CDR3 length: 16 amino acids. V was clipped by 5 bases and J by 5 bases; unmatched bases: 13. CDR3 in amino acids: CASSLGFREGRETQYF. Written as DNA, the CDR3 is TGTGCCAGCAGTCTAGGCTTTCGGGAGGGCCGGGAGACCCAGTACTTC.